This T cell receptor beta chain was documented in a study of T cells in Graves' hyperthyroidism and ophthalmopathy. With regard to this clonotype: Its target is not known. A junction end diverges from the germline sequence, so it may reflect a read error.

The germline V gene has CDR1 MDHEN and CDR2 SYDVKM. The CDR3 sequence is 15 residues long. Whole-study findings and limits: The blood repertoire included most of the expanded thyroid clonotypes above 0.001.

The investigators amplified TCR beta CDR3 regions from RNA transcripts. First-round RT-PCR targeting the TCR CDR3 was performed with the HTBI primer set. In TCRdb, the multiplex PCR reads were re-called with MiXCR into one record per CDR3 protein. The table records roughly 110,000 distinct CDR3 sequences, about 15% of them present only once. The rearrangement uses TRBV28 and TRBJ2-2; 10 nucleotides line up with TRBD2. The receptor was isolated from a woman in her forties or fifties with Graves' hyperthyroidism. Sequences were obtained from blood. The CDR3 spells CASLTSGRNTGELFF. The CDR3 region has the DNA TGTGCCAGCTTGACTAGCGGGCGTAACACCGGAGAGCTGTTTTTT.